This TCR beta chain was documented in a study of cytomegalovirus exposure and HLA in healthy donors. With 60 Vbeta and 13 Jbeta primers, the PCR was carried out. Clones were read by immunoSEQ multiplex PCR, and TCRdb kept only the in-frame ones, dropping some. Reported are 150,000 to 200,000 clones; the ten largest clones contain 0.79%. Trimming stripped 5 bases from V and 0 bases from J, with 11 bases between. This CDR3 comprises 14 residues. Per the germline V gene, CDR1 is SGHVS and CDR2 is FQNEAQ. The source is a woman under 30 in good health and CMV-seropositive. The chain recombines TRBV7-8 with TRBJ2-7, with D perhaps TRBD1 (5 bases). Sequencing used PBMCs. CDR3: CASSPRQSSYEQYF. The DNA of the CDR3 is TGTGCCAGCAGCCCGAGACAGAGCTCCTACGAGCAGTACTTC.